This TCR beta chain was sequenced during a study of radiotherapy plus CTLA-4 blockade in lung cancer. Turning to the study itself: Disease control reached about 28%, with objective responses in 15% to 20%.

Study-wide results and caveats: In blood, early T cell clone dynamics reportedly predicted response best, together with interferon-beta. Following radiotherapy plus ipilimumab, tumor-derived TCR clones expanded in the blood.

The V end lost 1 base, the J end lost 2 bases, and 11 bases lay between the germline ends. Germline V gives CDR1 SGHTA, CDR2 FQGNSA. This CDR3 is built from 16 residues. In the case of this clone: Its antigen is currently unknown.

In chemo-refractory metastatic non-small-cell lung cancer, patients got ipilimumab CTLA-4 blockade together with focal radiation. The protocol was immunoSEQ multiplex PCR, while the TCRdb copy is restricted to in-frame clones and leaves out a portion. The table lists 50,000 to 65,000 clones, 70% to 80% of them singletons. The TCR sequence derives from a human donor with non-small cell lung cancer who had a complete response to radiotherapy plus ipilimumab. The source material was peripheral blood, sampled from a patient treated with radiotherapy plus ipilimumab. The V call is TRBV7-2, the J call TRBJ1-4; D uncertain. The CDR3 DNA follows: TGTGCCAGCAGCTTAGAAAGCGGGTCCACTAATGAAAAACTGTTTTTT. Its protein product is CASSLESGSTNEKLFF.